Each of the 23 T cell receptor beta chains below was sequenced from the same sample in a study of blood T cell repertoires in COVID-19 (dated by TCRdb to the early 2020s). Libraries came from the immunoSEQ multiplex PCR assay. Imported from immuneACCESS, the table was reduced by TCRdb to in-frame sequences with V and J called. These copies leave out some clones; in studies compared against another copy, an unresolved V gene accounts for under half, and the cause of the remainder is not known. Across this sample there are roughly 280,000 clones, with 86% seen only once. The top ten clones comprise about 2% of the sample. Input material: peripheral blood. These TCRs come from a man aged 25 to 45 with active or convalescent COVID-19.

This sequence joins TRBV9 and TRBJ2-5; D possibly corresponds to TRBD1 (5 bases). The length of the CDR3 is 15 residues. Germline assignment: CDR1 SGDLS and CDR2 YYNGEE. V lost 0 bases and J 5 bases, leaving 14 bases between the germline ends. CDR3 sequence reads: CASSVEGSGAETQYF. DNA of the CDR3: TGTGCCAGCAGCGTAGAGGGGTCAGGAGCTGAGACCCAGTACTTC.

This chain joins TRBV12-3 or TRBV12-4 and TRBJ1-1, with D uncertain. Trimming removed 6 bases at V and 4 bases at J, with 12 bases between. The CDR3 runs to 13 residues. The CDR3 DNA is TGTGCCAGCAGGCCCGGCCCAGGCACTGAAGCTTTCTTT. Protein sequence: CASRPGPGTEAFF.

V and J are TRBV3-1 (or the pseudogene TRBV3-2) and TRBJ2-7; the match to TRBD2 covers 7 bases. The germline gives CDR1 LGHDT, CDR2 YNNKEL (reference sequence). The CDR3 runs to 15 residues. Trimming removed 5 bases from V and 3 bases from J; junction bases left unmatched: 10. This CDR3 reads CASSWGVGLHYEQYF. Written as DNA, the CDR3 is TGTGCCAGCAGCTGGGGGGTGGGACTACACTACGAGCAGTACTTC.

The chain employs TRBV5-8 and TRBJ1-1, with D perhaps TRBD1 (5 bases). The CDR3 runs 13 residues. Trimming left V 5 bases short and J 4 bases short, with 12 bases between. Germline V gene lookup returns CDR1 SGHTS and CDR2 YDEGEE. CDR3 sequence (DNA): TGTGCCAGCAGACCAAGGGGTAGCACTGAAGCTTTCTTT. This codes for CASRPRGSTEAFF.

The chain uses TRBV4-3 and TRBJ1-3; D uncertain. V dropped 1 base and J dropped 2 bases, with 9 bases sitting between them. The CDR3 contains 15 residues. Germline CDR1 and CDR2: LGHNA and YSLEER. CDR3 nucleotide sequence: TGCGCCAGCAGCCAAGGCGCAGGCACTGGAAACACCATATATTTT. Protein: CASSQGAGTGNTIYF.

The CDR3 region has the DNA TGTGCCAGCAGCTTAACTGGACAGAGTTTCTCACCCCATACGCAGTATTTT. This gives the protein CASSLTGQSFSPHTQYF. The chain is built from TRBV7-3 and TRBJ2-3, with D maybe TRBD1 (6 bases). The germline gives CDR1 SGHTA, CDR2 FQGTGA. The V gene lost 0 bases and the J gene lost 7 bases, with 20 bases spanning the gap. This CDR3 comprises 17 residues.

V usage is TRBV30 and J usage is TRBJ2-3; no clear D gene. V was cut by 4 bases and J by 0 bases, with 5 bases left in between. Germline V lookup: CDR1 GTSNPN, CDR2 SVGIG (reference sequence). The CDR3 is 12 amino acids. CDR3 sequence reads: CAWTASTDTQYF. CDR3 DNA sequence: TGTGCCTGGACTGCGAGCACAGATACGCAGTATTTT.

This chain joins TRBV19 and TRBJ2-7, with D maybe TRBD1 (5 bases). Per the germline V gene, CDR1 is LNHDA and CDR2 is SQIVND (reference sequence). This CDR3 is built from 14 residues. V lost 6 bases to trimming and J lost 0 bases, with 12 bases between them. The CDR3 spells CASSGQGASYEQYF. DNA for the CDR3: TGTGCCAGTAGCGGGCAGGGCGCCTCCTACGAGCAGTACTTC.

The chain employs TRBV18 and TRBJ1-1, with D perhaps TRBD1 (5 bases). Per germline, CDR1 KGHSH and CDR2 LQKENI. With 3 bases removed from V and 6 bases from J, the gap between germline ends came to 14 bases. The CDR3 sequence is 14 residues long. CDR3 protein: CASSPSRGGSEAFF. The CDR3 DNA reads TGTGCCAGCTCACCCAGTAGGGGAGGCTCTGAAGCTTTCTTT.

J is TRBJ2-7 and V is TRBV19; D remains ambiguous. CDR1 and CDR2 (germline): LNHDA, SQIVND (reference sequence). Trimming took off 6 bases at V and 2 bases at J, with 11 bases between the two ends. This CDR3 contains 13 residues. DNA for the CDR3: TGTGCCAGTAGCCTAAGTCCGACCTACGAGCAGTACTTC. Protein: CASSLSPTYEQYF.

The gene calls are TRBV4-1 and TRBJ1-4; the match to TRBD1 covers 8 bases. Germline V gives CDR1 MGHRA, CDR2 YSYEKL. This CDR3 region has 17 residues. V shed 5 bases, J shed 3 bases, and the junction held 11 bases outside the gene matches. CDR3 sequence reads: CASSIGQGRSSNEKLFF. DNA of the CDR3: TGCGCCAGCAGCATTGGACAGGGACGAAGTTCTAATGAAAAACTGTTTTTT.

This clone was seen a single time. V is TRBV5-4 and J is TRBJ2-5; 15 positions match TRBD2. The CDR3 sequence is 20 residues long. The germline CDR1 and CDR2 sequences are SGHNT and YYREEE (reference sequence). J gave up 5 bases and V 4 bases, and 18 bases lay outside the gene matches. The CDR3 nucleotides read TGTGCCAGCAGCATCCGCGGACTAGCGGGGGGGCATAGGTTCACGGAGACCCAGTACTTC. Its protein product is CASSIRGLAGGHRFTETQYF.

The chain employs TRBV6-2 or TRBV6-3 and TRBJ2-3; 8 bases fit TRBD2. This CDR3 comprises 16 residues. CDR1 and CDR2 from the germline V gene are MNHEY and SVGEGT. With 6 bases clipped from V and 8 bases from J, the junction kept 16 bases outside the gene matches. The CDR3 is CASSSQSGGGRGTQYF. In DNA, the CDR3 is TGTGCCAGCAGCAGCCAAAGCGGGGGCGGGCGCGGTACGCAGTATTTT.

The rearrangement joins TRBV5-4 to TRBJ1-2; 7 positions match TRBD1. Trimming cost V 3 bases and J 6 bases; bases outside gene matches: 11. The CDR3 sequence is 15 residues long. Germline lookup yields CDR1 SGHNT and CDR2 YYREEE (reference sequence). The DNA for the CDR3 is TGTGCCAGCAGCTCACCGGGACAGCCGACCAATGGCTACACCTTC. It encodes CASSSPGQPTNGYTF.

The table lists this clone with a few counts. V and J are TRBV11-2 and TRBJ2-7, with a possible D match to TRBD2 (6 bases). V lost 5 bases to trimming and J lost 3 bases, with 17 bases between them. Germline CDR1 SGHAT, CDR2 FQNNGV. CDR3 length equals 15 residues. The CDR3 loop reads CASSPGTGLNYEQYF. DNA for the CDR3: TGTGCCAGCAGCCCAGGAACGGGACTGAACTACGAGCAGTACTTC.

This clone was counted only a few times. The chain joins TRBV4-1 to TRBJ1-4; 7 bases agree with TRBD1. Germline V gene sequence: CDR1 MGHRA, CDR2 YSYEKL. This CDR3 contains 16 residues. Trimming cost V 1 base and J 4 bases; bases outside gene matches: 6. The CDR3 DNA reads as TGCGCCAGCAGCCAAGTCTCGGGGACAGTTAATGAAAAACTGTTTTTT. Its protein is CASSQVSGTVNEKLFF.

The J gene is TRBJ2-7, the V gene TRBV11-2; D gene uncertain. CDR1 and CDR2 (germline): SGHAT, FQNNGV. This CDR3 has 15 residues. The V end was cut by 1 base, the J end by 0 bases, with 10 bases between. The CDR3 DNA reads TGTGCCAGCAGCTTAGTCTCGGGTCTCTCCTACGAGCAGTACTTC. It encodes CASSLVSGLSYEQYF. The variable domain in full, with the rest retrieved from reference TRBV11-2 and TRBJ2-7, is EAGVAQSPRYKIIEKRQSVAFWCNPISGHATLYWYQQILGQGPKLLIQFQNNGVVDDSQLPKDRFSAERLKGVDSTLKIQPAKLEDSAVYLCASSLVSGLSYEQYFGPGTRLTVT.

The CDR3 loop is CASSYLPGYEQYF. CDR3 nucleotide sequence: TGTGCCAGCAGTTACTTACCGGGCTACGAGCAGTACTTC. The chain employs TRBV6-5 and TRBJ2-7; D is unresolved. Trimming left V 1 base short and J 3 bases short, with 7 bases between. Germline V gene sequence: CDR1 MNHEY, CDR2 SVGAGI. The CDR3 sequence is 13 residues long.

The rearrangement links TRBV19 to TRBJ2-1; possible D gene TRBD1, 6 bases. Per germline, CDR1 LNHDA and CDR2 SQIVND (reference sequence). With 6 bases removed from V and 0 bases from J, the gap between germline ends came to 15 bases. The CDR3 contains 16 residues. In DNA form, the CDR3 reads TGTGCCAGTAGCCTAGGGGGTGGAAGCTCCTACAATGAGCAGTTCTTC. Translating gives CASSLGGGSSYNEQFF.

This chain connects TRBV5-4 to TRBJ2-5; D remains ambiguous. Germline CDR1 and CDR2: SGHNT and YYREEE (reference sequence). CDR3 length: 13 amino acids. Trimming took 2 bases from V and 3 from J, leaving 8 bases between them. The CDR3 here is CASSFNSKETQYF. CDR3 DNA sequence: TGTGCCAGCAGCTTTAACAGCAAAGAGACCCAGTACTTC.

The V and J genes are TRBV24-1 and TRBJ2-1; 10 positions match TRBD2. Trimming removed 5 bases from V and 9 bases from J; junction bases left unmatched: 6. Looked up from germline, CDR1 is KGHDR and CDR2 is SFDVKD. The CDR3 covers 14 residues. CDR3 DNA: TGTGCCACCAGTGTCAGCGGGGGGGCCGGTGAGCAGTTCTTC. It specifies CATSVSGGAGEQFF.

The chain uses TRBV6-5 and TRBJ2-7, with TRBD2 as a possible D gene (5 bases). The germline V gene has CDR1 MNHEY and CDR2 SVGAGI. This CDR3 has 13 residues. Deletions cut 8 bases from V and 2 bases from J, with 13 bases between. The CDR3 sequence: CASSRDDAYEQYF. The CDR3 DNA is TGTGCCAGCTCCCGGGATGATGCCTACGAGCAGTACTTC.

In its sample, this clone was seen once. The J gene is TRBJ2-5, the V gene TRBV5-4; perhaps TRBD2 as D (6 bases). V was trimmed by 3 bases and J by 5 bases, leaving 20 bases between them. Germline assignment: CDR1 SGHNT and CDR2 YYREEE (reference sequence). The CDR3 consists of 16 residues. The CDR3 reads CASSSWRDRLTETQYF. Written as DNA, the CDR3 is TGTGCCAGCAGCTCGTGGCGGGACCGATTAACGGAGACCCAGTACTTC. The full variable domain, rest sourced from reference TRBV5-4 and TRBJ2-5, is ETGVTQSPTHLIKTRGQQVTLRCSSQSGHNTVSWYQQALGQGPQFIFQYYREEENGRGNFPPRFSGLQFPNYSSELNVNALELDDSALYLCASSSWRDRLTETQYFGPGTRLLVL.